Following are 26 T cell receptor beta chains from one sample sequenced in a study of blood T cell repertoires in COVID-19. The repertoire was sequenced with immunoSEQ multiplex PCR; TCRdb's copy has only in-frame clones and lacks some. The table lists almost 25,000 clones, about 81% of them singletons. Sequenced input: peripheral blood. Every receptor here comes from a human donor in a cohort sampled during active COVID-19.

The chain is built from TRBV28 and TRBJ2-2; TRBD2 is a possible D gene (6 bases). The germline CDR1 and CDR2 sequences are MDHEN and SYDVKM. This CDR3 contains 13 residues. Trimming shortened V by 2 bases and J by 5 bases, and 6 bases separated the two germline ends. This CDR3 reads CASSLGGTGELFF. The CDR3 region has the DNA TGTGCCAGCAGTTTAGGGGGGACCGGGGAGCTGTTTTTT.

The chain links TRBV4-3 to TRBJ2-3, with TRBD2 as a possible D gene (7 bases). Germline-derived CDR1 and CDR2 are LGHNA and YSLEER. Trimming cost V 0 bases and J 6 bases, with 16 bases left between them. The CDR3 length is 16 residues. The CDR3 sequence is CASSQDLGGGADTQYF. The CDR3 DNA follows: TGCGCCAGCAGCCAAGATCTAGGTGGGGGGGCCGATACGCAGTATTTT.

This clone was observed a handful of times. The genes are TRBV7-9 and TRBJ2-7; 9 bases are a match to TRBD2. The V and J ends lost 5 bases and 3 bases, in that order; junction bases with no gene match: 8. The CDR3 is 15 amino acids. The germline CDR1 and CDR2 sequences are SEHNR and FQNEAQ (reference sequence). The CDR3 DNA reads TGTGCCAGCAGCCCCCCCGCGGGGGGGAGCTACGAGCAGTACTTC. Translating gives CASSPPAGGSYEQYF.

The chain uses TRBV25-1 and TRBJ2-7; 9 positions agree with TRBD1. CDR1 and CDR2 from the germline V gene are MGHDK and SYGVNS. This CDR3 is built from 16 residues. With 5 bases clipped from V and 3 bases from J, the junction kept 11 bases outside the gene matches. The CDR3 loop is CASSTSGTGIFYEQYF. DNA for the CDR3: TGTGCCAGCAGTACCTCCGGGACAGGGATATTCTACGAGCAGTACTTC.

The V call is TRBV3-1 (or the pseudogene TRBV3-2), the J call TRBJ1-2; D is possibly TRBD1 (6 bases). From germline, CDR1 is LGHDT and CDR2 YNNKEL (reference sequence). The V and J ends lost 2 bases and 5 bases respectively, with 15 bases between them. The CDR3 is made up of 15 amino acids. The CDR3 sequence: CASSQRAGGMYGYTF. The DNA of the CDR3 is TGTGCCAGCAGCCAAAGAGCGGGGGGCATGTATGGCTACACCTTC.

The chain uses TRBV10-3 and TRBJ1-2; D gene ambiguous. The germline V and J ends were trimmed by 2 bases and 4 bases, with 8 bases remaining between them. The CDR3 runs 13 residues. Germline V gives CDR1 ENHRY, CDR2 SYGVKD. CDR3 sequence reads: CAISENQSYGYTF. The DNA of the CDR3 is TGTGCCATCAGTGAGAACCAGTCCTATGGCTACACCTTC.

This clone has just one count. The chain couples TRBV30 to TRBJ1-3, with D unclear. CDR1 is GTSNPN and CDR2 is SVGIG in the germline V gene (reference sequence). V shed 0 bases and J shed 7 bases, with 13 bases lying between them. The CDR3 is 14 residues long. CDR3 DNA sequence: TGTGCCTGGAGTGTTGATTCCGCCAGGAACACCATATATTTT. This sequence encodes CAWSVDSARNTIYF. Drawing the rest from reference TRBV30 and TRBJ1-3, the complete variable domain is SQTIHQWPATLVQPVGSPLSLECTVEGTSNPNLYWYRQAAGRGLQLLFYSVGIGQISSEVPQNLSASRPQDRQFILSSKKLLLSDSGFYLCAWSVDSARNTIYFGEGSWLTVV.

The rearrangement links TRBV5-1 to TRBJ1-5; D might be TRBD1 (6 bases). Trimming removed 0 bases at V and 0 bases at J, with 13 bases between. CDR1 and CDR2 (germline): SGHRS, YFSETQ. CDR3 length: 17 amino acids. DNA of the CDR3: TGCGCCAGCAGCTTGGGGACAGATGGTTATAGCAATCAGCCCCAGCATTTT. It translates to CASSLGTDGYSNQPQHF.

This chain links TRBV28 with TRBJ2-2, with a weak D call TRBD2 (5 bases). The germline CDR1 and CDR2 sequences are MDHEN and SYDVKM. This CDR3 spans 15 amino acids. The ends were cut back, 7 bases at V and 7 bases at J, with 19 bases in the middle. CDR3 region: CASMHKRERGGELFF. In DNA, the CDR3 is TGTGCCAGCATGCACAAACGGGAACGGGGCGGGGAGCTGTTTTTT.

The V call is TRBV4-2, the J call TRBJ1-3; 7 nucleotides agree with TRBD1. The CDR3 totals 15 residues. V trimming: 2 bases; J trimming: 8 bases; junction bases outside the gene matches: 9. Looked up from germline, CDR1 is LGHNA and CDR2 is YNFKEQ. CDR3 coding DNA: TGTGCCAGCAGCCAACGAGACAGGGAAAGGGACACCATATATTTT. Residues: CASSQRDRERDTIYF.

This clone came up once. The chain is built from TRBV6-2 or TRBV6-3 and TRBJ2-3; D is possibly TRBD2 (6 bases). This CDR3 region has 16 residues. The V gene lost 4 bases and the J gene lost 5 bases, with 19 bases spanning the gap. Per germline, CDR1 MNHEY and CDR2 SVGEGT. DNA for the CDR3: TGTGCCAGCAGTTCGCCGGGGCGGGGCGCGGGAGATACGCAGTATTTT. Residues: CASSSPGRGAGDTQYF.

This chain links TRBV14 with TRBJ1-5; D remains ambiguous. There are 13 residues in the CDR3. Looked up from germline, CDR1 is SGHDN and CDR2 is FVKESK. Trimming cost V 1 base and J 7 bases, with 8 bases left between them. The CDR3 nucleotides are TGTGCCAGCAGCCAAGGACCGCGGCAGCCCCAGCATTTT. Translating gives CASSQGPRQPQHF.

This clone is a singleton in its sample. The chain links TRBV6-5 to TRBJ1-5, with D possibly TRBD1 on 6 matching bases. Germline V gene data show CDR1 as MNHEY and CDR2 as SVGAGI. This CDR3 spans 15 amino acids. V lost 6 bases to trimming and J lost 0 bases, with 12 bases between them. CDR3 sequence: CASSETGYSNQPQHF. The CDR3 DNA is TGTGCCAGCAGCGAGACAGGTTATAGCAATCAGCCCCAGCATTTT.

This chain links TRBV7-3 with TRBJ2-7; D may be TRBD2 (6 bases). Germline-derived CDR1 and CDR2 are SGHTA and FQGTGA. Trimming shortened V by 5 bases and J by 5 bases, and 16 bases separated the two germline ends. The CDR3 totals 14 residues. DNA of the CDR3: TGTGCCAGCAGCCCCCGGGGAGGTCCCGACGAGCAGTACTTC. It encodes CASSPRGGPDEQYF.

V and J are TRBV7-2 and TRBJ1-3; D ambiguous. Per germline, CDR1 SGHTA and CDR2 FQGNSA. This CDR3 spans 18 amino acids. Trimming cost V 5 bases and J 3 bases, with 23 bases left between them. CDR3 protein: CASSPTPWARGSGNTIYF. Written as DNA, the CDR3 is TGTGCCAGCAGCCCCACACCTTGGGCCCGGGGTAGTGGAAACACCATATATTTT.

V usage is TRBV6-2 or TRBV6-3 and J usage is TRBJ2-1; 7 positions match TRBD2. This CDR3 region has 15 residues. Germline V gives CDR1 MNHEY, CDR2 SVGEGT. V lost 4 bases to trimming and J lost 4 bases; unmatched junction nucleotides: 7. CDR3 nucleotides: TGTGCCAGCAGTTCGCGGGAGAGGGAATACAATGAGCAGTTCTTC. Its protein is CASSSREREYNEQFF.

The genes are TRBV9 and TRBJ1-5; D gene uncertain. Germline V gene sequence: CDR1 SGDLS, CDR2 YYNGEE. Trimming took 0 bases from V and 0 from J, leaving 7 bases between them. The CDR3 runs to 15 residues. Here the CDR3 reads CASSVGEISNQPQHF. The CDR3 DNA sequence: TGTGCCAGCAGCGTAGGGGAGATTAGCAATCAGCCCCAGCATTTT.

This chain joins TRBV6-4 and TRBJ2-1; 9 bases fit TRBD2. Losses at the gene ends were 2 bases for V and 5 bases for J; bases not matched to a gene: 4. CDR1 and CDR2 (germline): MRHNA, SNTAGT. This CDR3 has 15 amino acids. CDR3 residues: CASSDRLAGHNEQFF. In DNA form, the CDR3 reads TGTGCCAGCAGTGACCGCCTAGCGGGACACAATGAGCAGTTCTTC.

The chain joins TRBV3-1 (or the pseudogene TRBV3-2) to TRBJ2-7, with 8 bases identical to TRBD1. From germline, CDR1 is LGHDT and CDR2 YNNKEL (reference sequence). Trimming removed 4 bases from V and 4 bases from J; junction bases left unmatched: 3. This CDR3 has 13 amino acids. The CDR3, as DNA: TGTGCCAGCAGCCGACAGGGGCGGTACGAGCAGTACTTC. Protein sequence: CASSRQGRYEQYF.

The chain employs TRBV7-2 and TRBJ1-4; possibly TRBD1 for D (5 bases). Per germline, CDR1 SGHTA and CDR2 FQGNSA. The CDR3 runs to 15 residues. V was trimmed by 4 bases and J by 0 bases, leaving 9 bases between them. CDR3 in amino acids: CASSSQTATNEKLFF. As DNA, the CDR3 is TGTGCCAGCAGCTCCCAGACAGCAACTAATGAAAAACTGTTTTTT.

The chain combines TRBV9 with TRBJ1-6, with TRBD1 as a possible D gene (6 bases). CDR1 and CDR2 from the germline V gene are SGDLS and YYNGEE. The V and J ends lost 1 base and 9 bases respectively, with 8 bases between them. The CDR3 loop spans 13 amino acids. The CDR3 DNA sequence: TGTGCCAGCAGCGTAACAGGGATTTCACCCCTCCACTTT. Protein product: CASSVTGISPLHF.

The CDR3 spells CASISGDEYTEAFF. The DNA of the CDR3 is TGTGCCAGTATCTCAGGGGACGAATACACTGAAGCTTTCTTT. V gene TRBV19 combines with J gene TRBJ1-1; perhaps TRBD1 as D (6 bases). The CDR3 is 14 residues long. V was shortened by 7 bases and J by 3 bases, with 15 bases between the two germline ends. In germline, CDR1 is LNHDA, CDR2 SQIVND (reference sequence).

This rearrangement joins TRBV11-3 to TRBJ2-7; D is ambiguous. Germline CDR1 and CDR2: SGHNT and YENEEA. The CDR3 is 13 residues long. Trimming left V 5 bases short and J 1 base short, with 9 bases between. The CDR3 DNA sequence: TGTGCCAGCAGCCGGAGTGGATCCTACGAGCAGTACTTC. This gives the protein CASSRSGSYEQYF.

This clone is deemed medium-sized (0.01 to 0.1%). The chain combines TRBV3-1 (or the pseudogene TRBV3-2) with TRBJ1-5; 10 nucleotides line up with TRBD1. Germline V gene data show CDR1 as LGHDT and CDR2 as YNNKEL (reference sequence). After removal of 5 bases from V and 5 bases from J, the junction contained 9 bases not matched to a gene. The CDR3 sequence is 16 residues long. CDR3 sequence: CASSDRGRLWDQPQHF. DNA of the CDR3: TGTGCCAGCAGCGACAGGGGGCGACTGTGGGATCAGCCCCAGCATTTT.

This clone was observed a handful of times. The CDR3 reads CASSLSVYNEQFF. CDR3 in DNA: TGCGCCAGCAGCTTGTCGGTCTACAATGAGCAGTTCTTC. The V call is TRBV5-1, the J call TRBJ2-1; D is unresolved. The CDR3 spans 13 residues. Trimming left V 1 base short and J 3 bases short, with 5 bases between. Germline values: CDR1 SGHRS, CDR2 YFSETQ.

This clone was seen a handful of times. The J gene is TRBJ1-5, the V gene TRBV7-2; no clear D gene. CDR3 length equals 15 residues. Per germline, CDR1 SGHTA and CDR2 FQGNSA. V shed 1 base and J shed 0 bases, with 7 bases lying between them. The CDR3 coding sequence is TGTGCCAGCAGCTTAGGGGGAGGTAGCAATCAGCCCCAGCATTTT. This sequence encodes CASSLGGGSNQPQHF.